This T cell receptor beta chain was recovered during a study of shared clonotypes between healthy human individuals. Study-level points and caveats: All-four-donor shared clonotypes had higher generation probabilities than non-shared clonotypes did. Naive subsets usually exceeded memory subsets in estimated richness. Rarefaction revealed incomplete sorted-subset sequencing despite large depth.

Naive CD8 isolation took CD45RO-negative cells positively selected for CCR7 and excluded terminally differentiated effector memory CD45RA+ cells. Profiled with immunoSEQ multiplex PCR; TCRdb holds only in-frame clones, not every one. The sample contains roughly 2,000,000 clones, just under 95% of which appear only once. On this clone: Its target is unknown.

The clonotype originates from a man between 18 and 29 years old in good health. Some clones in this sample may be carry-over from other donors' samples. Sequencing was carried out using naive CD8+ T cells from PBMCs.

CDR3 DNA sequence: TGTGCCAGCAGTGAATTAAGGGAACTACAACAGCCCCAGCATTTT. It translates to CASSELRELQQPQHF. The chain couples TRBV6-1 to TRBJ1-5; D call uncertain. The CDR3 has 15 residues. CDR1 MNHNS and CDR2 SASEGT come from the germline V gene. Trimming left V 2 bases short and J 7 bases short, with 15 bases between.